The entry below gives a single T cell receptor (beta chain) sequence along with its context. This record comes from a study of blood T cell repertoires in COVID-19. Measured with immunoSEQ multiplex PCR; TCRdb has only the in-frame clones, and not every one. The table shows about 69,000 clones, with approximately 78% occurring only once. Between the trimmed V and J ends, which lost 10 bases and 3 bases, there was a span of 6 bases. This CDR3 has 10 residues. CDR1 is ENHRY and CDR2 is SYGVKD in the germline V gene. The sequenced material came from peripheral blood. This chain joins TRBV10-3 and TRBJ1-2; D remains ambiguous. This clonotype originated in a woman older than 75 with acute or convalescent COVID-19. CDR3 nucleotide sequence: TGTGCCAGCCGAGACTATGGCTACACCTTC. This sequence encodes CASRDYGYTF.